The rows below give T cell receptor beta chains drawn from one sample of a study of shared clonotypes between healthy human individuals. Using immunoSEQ multiplex PCR, the repertoire was profiled, and TCRdb retains in-frame clones only, with some absent. Here the sample spans roughly 850,000 clones, about 96% being singletons. Sequencing was performed on naive CD8+ T cells sorted from blood. The receptors shown here come from a man in his thirties or forties in good health. CDR3s include the opening cysteine and the closing phenylalanine or tryptophan.

J | V | CDR3
TRBJ2-7 | TRBV4-2 | CASRLEGEGGYEQYF
TRBJ2-1 | TRBV11-3 | CASSLRNFPHEQFF
TRBJ2-2 | TRBV30 | CAWSVYVGELFF
TRBJ2-7 | TRBV5-8 | CASRVTGNNEQYF
TRBJ1-1 | TRBV30 | CAWSVQQGVTEAFF
TRBJ2-7 | TRBV5-4 | CASSQPGLAAYEQYF
TRBJ2-5 | TRBV28 | CASSPWDLAGGAETQYF
TRBJ2-5 | TRBV6-1 | CASSGYPVVGQETQYF
TRBJ2-5 | TRBV2 | CASSELAGGKQETQYF
TRBJ2-5 | TRBV9 | CASSVKTGTSRETQYF
TRBJ1-2 | TRBV9 | CASSAPGTGGDYGYTF
TRBJ2-7 | TRBV11-2 | CASSPGDWPPDEQYF
TRBJ2-7 | TRBV20-1 | CSADDSYEQYF
TRBJ2-3 | TRBV9 | CASSVGLQGTDTQYF
TRBJ2-1 | TRBV28 | CASSFSPGESYNEQFF